These 32 T cell receptor beta chains were sequenced from one sample in a study of blood T cell repertoires in COVID-19. Using immunoSEQ multiplex PCR, the repertoire was profiled, and TCRdb retains in-frame clones only, with some absent. This table has about 210,000 clones, around 81% appearing once. Sample: peripheral blood. Source of these receptors: a human donor in a cohort sampled during active COVID-19.

The rearrangement uses TRBV18 and TRBJ2-7; 8 bases map to TRBD1. CDR1 and CDR2 from the germline V gene are KGHSH and LQKENI. V dropped 5 bases and J dropped 5; count of bases not matched to a gene: 5. The CDR3 spans 13 residues. For the CDR3, the DNA is TGTGCCAGCTCAGCGACAGGGGTCAACGAGCAGTACTTC. Translated, it gives CASSATGVNEQYF. Complete variable domain (other parts from reference TRBV18 and TRBJ2-7): NAGVMQNPRHLVRRRGQEARLRCSPMKGHSHVYWYRQLPEEGLKFMVYLQKENIIDESGMPKERFSAEFPKEGPSILRIQQVVRGDSAAYFCASSATGVNEQYFGPGTRLTVT.

This chain links TRBV25-1 with TRBJ1-4; 9 bases line up with TRBD1. V shed 4 bases, J shed 6 bases, and the junction held 15 bases outside the gene matches. The CDR3 totals 18 residues. From germline, CDR1 is MGHDK and CDR2 SYGVNS. Here the CDR3 reads CASSAEAGTGNLYEKLFF. CDR3 DNA sequence: TGTGCCAGCAGTGCAGAGGCCGGGACAGGGAACCTTTATGAAAAACTGTTTTTT. The full variable domain, with the rest looked up from reference TRBV25-1 and TRBJ1-4, is EADIYQTPRYLVIGTGKKITLECSQTMGHDKMYWYQQDPGMELHLIHYSYGVNSTEKGDLSSESTVSRIRTEHFPLTLESARPSHTSQYLCASSAEAGTGNLYEKLFFGSGTQLSVL.

The genes are TRBV28 and TRBJ2-1; 12 bases are a match to TRBD2. Germline V lookup: CDR1 MDHEN, CDR2 SYDVKM. The ends lost 5 bases at V and 10 bases at J; junction bases unmatched: 9. CDR3 length equals 15 residues. CDR3 nucleotide sequence: TGTGCCAGCAGTCCCCGGACTAGCGGGGCAGCCGAGCAGTTCTTC. This codes for CASSPRTSGAAEQFF.

The CDR3 loop is CASSLSGSLDTQYF. The CDR3 DNA sequence: TGTGCCAGCAGTCTCAGCGGGAGTTTGGATACGCAGTATTTT. This chain links TRBV6-4 with TRBJ2-3, with 8 positions matching TRBD2. The germline V gene has CDR1 MRHNA and CDR2 SNTAGT. This CDR3 spans 14 amino acids. The ends lost 5 bases at V and 6 bases at J; junction bases unmatched: 7.

The genes are TRBV2 and TRBJ2-3; unclear D gene. V was cut by 7 bases and J by 5 bases, with 13 bases left in between. CDR1 SNHLY and CDR2 FYNNEI come from the germline V gene. This CDR3 has 13 residues. The CDR3 loop reads CASTVEARDTQYF. Here the CDR3 DNA reads TGTGCCAGCACTGTTGAGGCGAGAGATACGCAGTATTTT.

The chain carries TRBV4-1 and TRBJ2-3; TRBD2 is a possible D gene (6 bases). The CDR3 extends over 14 amino acids. V was clipped by 4 bases and J by 4 bases, with 12 bases between them. Germline CDR1 is MGHRA and CDR2 is YSYEKL. The CDR3 reads CASSRNGEADTQYF. CDR3 DNA: TGCGCCAGCAGCCGAAATGGGGAGGCAGATACGCAGTATTTT.

Of note for this clone: An end of the junction does not agree with germline; a read error may underlie this. The chain couples TRBV7-7 to TRBJ2-5, with 8 nucleotides matching TRBD1. CDR3 length equals 14 residues. Per the germline V gene, CDR1 is SSHAT and CDR2 is FNYEAQ (reference sequence). The CDR3 loop reads CASSLAGGPETQYF. The CDR3 DNA reads as TGTGCTAGCAGCTTAGCAGGGGGCCCAGAGACCCAGTACTTC.

This chain links TRBV7-9 with TRBJ2-2, with D perhaps TRBD1 (6 bases). The V and J ends lost 6 bases and 1 base respectively, with 12 bases between them. The CDR3 runs 15 residues. CDR1 and CDR2 (germline): SEHNR, FQNEAQ (reference sequence). The CDR3 sequence: CASSSQGLNTGELFF. In DNA form, the CDR3 reads TGTGCCAGCAGTTCCCAGGGGTTGAACACCGGGGAGCTGTTTTTT.

Here the CDR3 DNA reads TGTGCCAGCAGGGGGAGGGTAGAGCAGTTCTTC. It codes for CASRGRVEQFF. V is TRBV2 and J is TRBJ2-1; 7 nucleotides align to TRBD2. The CDR3 is 11 residues long. Per germline, CDR1 SNHLY and CDR2 FYNNEI. V lost 6 bases and J lost 10; bases outside the gene matches: 3.

A single count supports this clone. The chain carries TRBV9 and TRBJ2-1; 8 positions match TRBD1. V trimming: 0 bases; J trimming: 10 bases; junction bases outside the gene matches: 9. The CDR3 spans 15 residues. CDR1 is SGDLS, CDR2 YYNGEE, per germline. The CDR3 sequence: CASSVVGRGLGEQFF. The DNA for the CDR3 is TGTGCCAGCAGCGTAGTGGGCAGGGGGCTTGGGGAGCAGTTCTTC.

The chain uses TRBV6-5 and TRBJ1-2; TRBD1 aligns across 9 bases. This CDR3 contains 13 residues. Trimming cost V 6 bases and J 7 bases; bases outside gene matches: 6. Germline values: CDR1 MNHEY, CDR2 SVGAGI. In DNA form, the CDR3 reads TGTGCCAGCAGGGCGGACAGGGGACGTGGCTACACCTTC. Translated: CASRADRGRGYTF.

This clone was seen more than once but under ten times. V usage is TRBV7-9 and J usage is TRBJ2-7; 7 nucleotides match TRBD2. Germline CDR1 SEHNR, CDR2 FQNEAQ (reference sequence). The ends lost 5 bases at V and 6 bases at J; junction bases unmatched: 13. This CDR3 comprises 15 residues. The CDR3 nucleotides are TGTGCCAGCAGCCCCAAGGTCAGGGAGGGGCTCGAGCAGTACTTC. Translated: CASSPKVREGLEQYF.

This clone turned up a few times. CDR3 sequence: CASAGARGTEAFF. Written as DNA, the CDR3 is TGTGCCAGCGCGGGGGCGCGAGGCACTGAAGCTTTCTTT. The chain couples TRBV7-3 to TRBJ1-1; tentatively, D is TRBD1 (6 bases). The germline CDR1 and CDR2 sequences are SGHTA and FQGTGA. The CDR3 runs 13 residues. Between the trimmed V and J ends, which lost 8 bases and 4 bases, there was a span of 14 bases. The full variable domain, with the rest looked up from reference TRBV7-3 and TRBJ1-1, is GAGVSQTPSNKVTEKGKYVELRCDPISGHTALYWYRQSLGQGPEFLIYFQGTGAADDSGLPNDRFFAVRPEGSVSTLKIQRTERGDSAVYLCASAGARGTEAFFGQGTRLTVV.

The chain has TRBV6-5 and TRBJ1-2; no firm D call. Per germline, CDR1 MNHEY and CDR2 SVGAGI. CDR3 size: 15 residues. V lost 0 bases and J 0 bases, leaving 8 bases between the germline ends. CDR3 loop: CASSYSTHSNYGYTF. The CDR3 nucleotides read TGTGCCAGCAGTTACTCGACTCATTCTAACTATGGCTACACCTTC.

The rearrangement joins TRBV3-1 (or the pseudogene TRBV3-2) to TRBJ2-1, with 10 bases lining up with TRBD2. With 0 bases clipped from V and 6 bases from J, the junction kept 11 bases outside the gene matches. The CDR3 is made up of 18 amino acids. Germline CDR1 and CDR2: LGHDT and YNNKEL (reference sequence). CDR3 DNA sequence: TGTGCCAGCAGCCAAGATGCTCGGGCTAGCGGGAGAATCAATGAGCAGTTCTTC. This encodes CASSQDARASGRINEQFF.

This clone was counted between two and nine times. J is TRBJ1-2 and V is TRBV10-3, with TRBD1 matching 10 bases. The CDR3 length is 15 residues. The V segment lost 4 bases and the J segment 8 bases; nucleotides outside the gene matches: 10. Germline V CDR1 and CDR2: ENHRY, SYGVKD. CDR3 sequence reads: CAISANSGTGEGYTF. The CDR3 DNA reads TGTGCCATCAGTGCAAATTCCGGGACAGGGGAAGGCTACACCTTC.

This sequence joins TRBV9 and TRBJ2-1; possible D gene TRBD2, 6 bases. V lost 4 bases and J 2 bases, leaving 19 bases between the germline ends. CDR1 and CDR2 (germline): SGDLS, YYNGEE. The CDR3 consists of 17 residues. The CDR3, as DNA: TGTGCCAGCAGCTCTTGGGAGGCCAGGACAACCTACAATGAGCAGTTCTTC. Its protein product is CASSSWEARTTYNEQFF. The whole variable domain, remainder taken from reference TRBV9 and TRBJ2-1, is DSGVTQTPKHLITATGQRVTLRCSPRSGDLSVYWYQQSLDQGLQFLIQYYNGEERAKGNILERFSAQQFPDLHSELNLSSLELGDSALYFCASSSWEARTTYNEQFFGPGTRLTVL.

V is TRBV9 and J is TRBJ2-2; unclear D gene. The CDR3 sequence is 12 residues long. Germline V gene data show CDR1 as SGDLS and CDR2 as YYNGEE. V was cut by 2 bases and J by 6 bases, with 5 bases left in between. DNA of the CDR3: TGTGCCAGCAGCGTCGGTCCCGGGGAGCTGTTTTTT. Protein product: CASSVGPGELFF.

The V gene is TRBV6-5, the J gene TRBJ2-7, with 8 bases aligning to TRBD2. This CDR3 has 14 residues. Unmatched junction bases numbered 12, after V lost 10 bases and J lost 4 bases. The germline V gene has CDR1 MNHEY and CDR2 SVGAGI. The CDR3 DNA follows: TGTGCCACCTCGACCCTGGGCGGGAGGTACGAGCAGTACTTC. Protein sequence: CATSTLGGRYEQYF.

This clone was detected once. This chain joins TRBV25-1 and TRBJ1-3; D not resolved. CDR1 is MGHDK, CDR2 SYGVNS, per germline. The CDR3 is 12 residues long. Trimming stripped 8 bases from V and 6 bases from J, with 11 bases between. This CDR3 is CASHGMSNTIYF. The DNA of the CDR3 is TGTGCCAGCCACGGGATGTCAAACACCATATATTTT. Drawing the rest from reference TRBV25-1 and TRBJ1-3, the complete variable domain is EADIYQTPRYLVIGTGKKITLECSQTMGHDKMYWYQQDPGMELHLIHYSYGVNSTEKGDLSSESTVSRIRTEHFPLTLESARPSHTSQYLCASHGMSNTIYFGEGSWLTVV.

In this sample, this clone turned up a few times. CDR3 region: CASSLPGQGASEQYF. The CDR3 DNA reads as TGTGCCAGCAGCCTCCCGGGACAGGGGGCCTCCGAGCAGTACTTC. The V gene is TRBV28, the J gene TRBJ2-7; TRBD1 agrees at 12 bases. The CDR3 has 15 residues. V gave up 6 bases and J gave up 6 bases; unmatched junction bases: 9. Germline CDR1 and CDR2: MDHEN and SYDVKM.

Only a few counts were recorded for this clone. The V call is TRBV4-1, the J call TRBJ1-2; maybe TRBD1 (6 bases). Germline CDR1 reads MGHRA; CDR2 reads YSYEKL. V lost 1 base and J lost 3, with 15 bases in between. The CDR3 is made up of 16 amino acids. The CDR3 sequence: CASSQGAGQFYYGYTF. The CDR3 region has the DNA TGCGCCAGCAGCCAAGGGGCCGGACAGTTCTACTATGGCTACACCTTC.

This clone has just one count. The V gene is TRBV5-4, the J gene TRBJ2-7; no firm D call. The CDR3 has 14 amino acids. Trimming left V 4 bases short and J 5 bases short, with 16 bases between. The germline V gene encodes CDR1 SGHNT and CDR2 YYREEE (reference sequence). Here the CDR3 DNA reads TGTGCCAGCAGCCCAGAGGTATCCTTTGACGAGCAGTACTTC. It yields the protein CASSPEVSFDEQYF.

The chain recombines TRBV4-3 with TRBJ2-1; D perhaps matches TRBD1 (8 bases). Germline CDR1 LGHNA, CDR2 YSLEER. This CDR3 has 17 amino acids. The V end lost 4 bases, the J end lost 1 base, and 17 bases lay between the germline ends. The CDR3 coding sequence is TGCGCCAGCAGCCCGTTTTACAGGGGGGGTTCCTACAATGAGCAGTTCTTC. Its protein product is CASSPFYRGGSYNEQFF.

This clone is a singleton in its sample. This chain joins TRBV28 and TRBJ1-3; 10 nucleotides match TRBD1. The CDR3 runs 15 residues. The junction had 5 bases not matched to a gene; V was cut back by 2 bases and J by 7 bases. In germline, CDR1 is MDHEN, CDR2 SYDVKM. This chain's CDR3 is CASSLGQGGINTIYF. In nucleotides, the CDR3 is TGTGCCAGCAGTTTAGGACAGGGGGGAATCAACACCATATATTTT.

A few counts support this clone. The V and J genes are TRBV7-9 and TRBJ2-2; D possibly corresponds to TRBD2 (6 bases). The CDR3 contains 15 residues. In germline, CDR1 is SEHNR, CDR2 FQNEAQ (reference sequence). Trimming removed 9 bases at V and 3 bases at J, with 17 bases between. The CDR3, as DNA: TGTGCCAGTACTCCCACTCGCGGGGACACCGGGGAGCTGTTTTTT. It encodes CASTPTRGDTGELFF.

The chain carries TRBV19 and TRBJ1-2; tentative D call: TRBD1 (5 bases). Germline V CDR1 and CDR2: LNHDA, SQIVND (reference sequence). The CDR3 extends over 15 amino acids. V lost 6 bases and J lost 3, with 17 bases in between. The CDR3 sequence is CASRMAAGRDYGYTF. The CDR3 coding sequence is TGTGCCAGTAGGATGGCGGCGGGACGGGACTATGGCTACACCTTC.

This chain joins TRBV7-2 and TRBJ1-3, with D perhaps matching TRBD1 (6 bases). V lost 6 bases and J lost 0, with 12 bases in between. The CDR3 is 15 residues long. Germline V gives CDR1 SGHTA, CDR2 FQGNSA. DNA for the CDR3: TGTGCCAGCAGATCACAGGGAACCTCTGGAAACACCATATATTTT. It encodes CASRSQGTSGNTIYF.

V usage is TRBV13 and J usage is TRBJ1-6; tentative D call: TRBD1 (5 bases). The CDR3 has 16 amino acids. Germline loops: CDR1 PRHDT, CDR2 FYEKMQ (reference sequence). V was cut by 4 bases and J by 5 bases, with 15 bases left in between. For the CDR3, the DNA is TGTGCCAGCAGCTCCGGGGGGTGGCAGAATAATTCACCCCTCCACTTT. This translates into CASSSGGWQNNSPLHF.

This clone was seen once. The genes are TRBV10-2 and TRBJ1-4; 11 nucleotides match TRBD1. CDR3 length equals 17 residues. Germline V gene lookup returns CDR1 WSHSY and CDR2 SAAADI. Trimming took 3 bases from V and 10 from J; bases not matched to a gene: 13. The CDR3 protein is CASSEGTGGGTEGKLFF. The CDR3 DNA reads as TGCGCCAGCAGTGAAGGGACAGGGGGAGGTACCGAGGGAAAACTGTTTTTT.

CDR3 nucleotides: TGTGCCAGCAGCCAGCTAGCGGGAGGGGCGGAGACCCAGTACTTC. Translation: CASSQLAGGAETQYF. The rearrangement links TRBV5-5 to TRBJ2-5; TRBD2 matches at 12 bases. Germline CDR1 reads SGHKS; CDR2 reads YYEKEE (reference sequence). Trimming removed 4 bases from V and 5 bases from J; junction bases left unmatched: 6. The CDR3 spans 15 residues.

The V call is TRBV10-3, the J call TRBJ1-4; perhaps TRBD1 as D (5 bases). Germline CDR1 ENHRY, CDR2 SYGVKD. The length of the CDR3 is 17 residues. Trimming took 2 bases from V and 1 from J, leaving 14 bases between them. Written as DNA, the CDR3 is TGTGCCATCAGTGAGGGAGTGGAGGGGAAAACTAATGAAAAACTGTTTTTT. Translating it yields CAISEGVEGKTNEKLFF.